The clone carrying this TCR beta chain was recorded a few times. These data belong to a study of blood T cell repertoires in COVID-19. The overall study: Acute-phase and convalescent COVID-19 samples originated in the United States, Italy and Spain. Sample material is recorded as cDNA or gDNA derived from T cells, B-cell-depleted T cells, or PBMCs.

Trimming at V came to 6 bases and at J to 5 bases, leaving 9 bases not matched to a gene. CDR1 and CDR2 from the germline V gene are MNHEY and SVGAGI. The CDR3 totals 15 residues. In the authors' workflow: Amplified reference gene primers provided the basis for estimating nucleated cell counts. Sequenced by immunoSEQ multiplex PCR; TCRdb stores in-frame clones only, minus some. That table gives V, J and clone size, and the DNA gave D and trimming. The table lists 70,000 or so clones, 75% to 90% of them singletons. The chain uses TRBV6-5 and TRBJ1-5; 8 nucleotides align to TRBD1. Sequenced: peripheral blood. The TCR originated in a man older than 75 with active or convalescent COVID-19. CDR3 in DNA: TGTGCCAGCAGGGGGCAGGGGGCGCCGGATCAGCCCCAGCATTTT. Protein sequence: CASRGQGAPDQPQHF.